The entry that follows covers one TCR beta chain sequence. This specimen comes from a study of blood T cell repertoires in COVID-19. The overall study: COVID-19 samples collected from the United States, Italy and Spain covered acute and convalescent phases. PBMCs, B-cell-depleted T cells, or T cells were the source of the cDNA or gDNA that made up the material.

V lost 7 bases to trimming and J lost 5 bases, with 21 bases between them. This CDR3 is built from 15 residues. CDR1 and CDR2 (germline): MNHEY, SVGEGT. Authors' methods: By means of reference gene primer amplification, nucleated cell counts were estimated. TCRdb's table, derived via immunoSEQ multiplex PCR, lists solely in-frame clones and lacks some. The D gene and trimming were derived from the DNA, and the V and J assignments and clone size from that table. The table lists about 150,000 clones, roughly 78% of them singletons, with around 15% in the top ten. The chain employs TRBV6-2 or TRBV6-3 and TRBJ2-7; weak D call: TRBD2 (5 bases). Input material: peripheral blood. The TCR comes from a human donor with acute or convalescent COVID-19. The donor label of this sample is uncertain. The CDR3 reads CASNPMRASSHEQYF. The CDR3 bases are TGTGCCAGCAACCCCATGCGGGCCTCTTCCCACGAGCAGTACTTC.